This section outlines one TCR beta chain sequence together with its context. The antigen is undetermined. The record originates from a study of T cell repertoires in cytomegalovirus infection. Study-level findings and limits: Dominant in the ex vivo response were TCR beta clonotypes restricted by HLA-C and specific for CMV.

Germline CDR1 and CDR2: SEHNR and FQNEAQ (reference sequence). After removal of 5 bases from V and 0 bases from J, the junction contained 4 bases not matched to a gene. This CDR3 spans 16 amino acids. Via MiXCR, TCRdb re-called the reads, giving one row per CDR3 protein. The top ten clones hold around 12% of a sample with about 830,000 distinct CDR3 sequences, roughly 33% of them seen once. This sequence joins TRBV7-9 and TRBJ2-2; 9 bases align to TRBD1. The source of this sequence is a human donor in good health (CMV status not recorded). Some clones in this sample may be carry-over from other donors' samples. This specimen consisted of cultured CD8+ T cells from PBMCs, obtained from culture after CMV antigen stimulation. The chain's CDR3 is CASSRGQGANTGELFF. CDR3 DNA: TGTGCCAGCAGCAGGGGACAGGGTGCGAACACCGGGGAGCTGTTTTTT.